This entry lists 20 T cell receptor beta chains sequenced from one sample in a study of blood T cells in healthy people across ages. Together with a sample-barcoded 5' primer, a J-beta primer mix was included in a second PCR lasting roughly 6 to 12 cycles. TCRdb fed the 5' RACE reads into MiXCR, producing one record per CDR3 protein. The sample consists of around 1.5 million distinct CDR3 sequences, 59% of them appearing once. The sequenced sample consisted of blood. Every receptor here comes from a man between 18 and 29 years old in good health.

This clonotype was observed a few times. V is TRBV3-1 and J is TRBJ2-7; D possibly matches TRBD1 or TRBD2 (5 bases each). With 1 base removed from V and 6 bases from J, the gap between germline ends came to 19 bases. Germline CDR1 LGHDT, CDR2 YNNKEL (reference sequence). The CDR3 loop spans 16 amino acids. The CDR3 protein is CASSQAGGPLTREQYF. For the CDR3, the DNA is TGTGCCAGCAGCCAAGCTGGGGGACCCCTAACCCGCGAGCAGTACTTC.

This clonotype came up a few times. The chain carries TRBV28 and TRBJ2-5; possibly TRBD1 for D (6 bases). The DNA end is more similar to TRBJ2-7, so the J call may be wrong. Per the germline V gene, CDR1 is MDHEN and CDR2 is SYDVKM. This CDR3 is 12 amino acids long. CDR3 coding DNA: TGTGCCAGCAGTCCCAACAGGGTCGAGCAGTACTTC. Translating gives CASSPNRVEQYF.

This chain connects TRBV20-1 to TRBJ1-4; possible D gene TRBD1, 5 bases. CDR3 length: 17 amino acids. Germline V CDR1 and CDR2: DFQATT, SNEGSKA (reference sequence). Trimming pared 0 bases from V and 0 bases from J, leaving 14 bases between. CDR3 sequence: CSARDVGTRATNEKLFF. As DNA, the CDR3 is TGCAGTGCTAGAGATGTTGGGACCCGGGCAACTAATGAAAAACTGTTTTTT.

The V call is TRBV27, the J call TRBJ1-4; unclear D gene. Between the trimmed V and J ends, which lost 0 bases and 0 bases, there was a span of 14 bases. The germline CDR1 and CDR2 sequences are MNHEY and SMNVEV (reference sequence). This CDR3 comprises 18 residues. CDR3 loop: CASSLSVGNGATNEKLFF. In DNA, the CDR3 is TGTGCCAGCAGTTTATCGGTGGGGAATGGAGCAACTAATGAAAAACTGTTTTTT.

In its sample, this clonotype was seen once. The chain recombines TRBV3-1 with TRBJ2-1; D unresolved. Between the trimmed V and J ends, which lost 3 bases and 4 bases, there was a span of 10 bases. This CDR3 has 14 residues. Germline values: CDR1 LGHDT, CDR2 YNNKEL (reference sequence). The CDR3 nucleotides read TGTGCCAGCAGCCACGCAGGCACTTACAATGAGCAGTTCTTC. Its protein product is CASSHAGTYNEQFF.

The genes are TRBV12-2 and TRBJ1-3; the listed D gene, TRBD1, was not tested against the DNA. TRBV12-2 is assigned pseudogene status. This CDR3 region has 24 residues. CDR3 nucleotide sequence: TGTGCAAGTCGCTCGGGACACAACCCCACACACTCAAGGACAGAAGAGGGTTCTGGAAACACCATATATTTT. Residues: CASRSGHNPTHSRTEEGSGNTIYF.

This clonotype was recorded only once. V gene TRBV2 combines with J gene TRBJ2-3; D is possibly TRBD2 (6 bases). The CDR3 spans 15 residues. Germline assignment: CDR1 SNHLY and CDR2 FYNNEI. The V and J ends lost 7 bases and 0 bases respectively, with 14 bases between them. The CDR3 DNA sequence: TGTGCCAGCAAGACCCGGCGGGGTAGCACAGATACGCAGTATTTT. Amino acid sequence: CASKTRRGSTDTQYF.

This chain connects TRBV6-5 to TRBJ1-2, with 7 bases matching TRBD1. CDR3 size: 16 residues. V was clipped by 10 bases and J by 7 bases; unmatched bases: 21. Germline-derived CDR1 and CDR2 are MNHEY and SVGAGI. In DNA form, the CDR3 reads TGTGCCACTATACATTTTCGGGACAGCCACGTAACTGGCTACACCTTC. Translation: CATIHFRDSHVTGYTF.

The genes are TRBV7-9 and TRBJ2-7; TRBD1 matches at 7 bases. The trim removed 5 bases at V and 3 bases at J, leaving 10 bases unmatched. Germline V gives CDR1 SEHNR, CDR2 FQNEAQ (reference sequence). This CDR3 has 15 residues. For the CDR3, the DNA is TGTGCCAGCAGCCTGCAGGGGGAACCCTACTACGAGCAGTACTTC. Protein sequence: CASSLQGEPYYEQYF.

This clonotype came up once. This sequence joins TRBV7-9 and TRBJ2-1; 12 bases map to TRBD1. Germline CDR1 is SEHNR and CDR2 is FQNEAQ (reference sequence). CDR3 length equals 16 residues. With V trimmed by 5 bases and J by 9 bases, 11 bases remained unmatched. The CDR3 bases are TGTGCCAGCAGCCTTCCAGGGACAGGGGGCTGGAGTGAGCAGTTCTTC. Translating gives CASSLPGTGGWSEQFF.

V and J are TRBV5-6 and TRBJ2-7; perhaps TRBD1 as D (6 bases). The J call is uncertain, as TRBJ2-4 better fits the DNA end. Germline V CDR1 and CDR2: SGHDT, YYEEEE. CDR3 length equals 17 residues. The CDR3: CASSTGYEQGVWNIQYF. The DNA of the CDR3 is TGTGCCAGCAGCACGGGATATGAACAGGGAGTGTGGAACATTCAGTACTTC.

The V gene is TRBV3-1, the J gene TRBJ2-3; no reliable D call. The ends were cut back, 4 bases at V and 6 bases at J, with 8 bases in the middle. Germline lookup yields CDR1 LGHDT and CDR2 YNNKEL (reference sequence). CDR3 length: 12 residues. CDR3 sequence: CASSRELDTQYF. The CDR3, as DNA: TGTGCCAGCAGCCGAGAGCTTGATACGCAGTATTTT.

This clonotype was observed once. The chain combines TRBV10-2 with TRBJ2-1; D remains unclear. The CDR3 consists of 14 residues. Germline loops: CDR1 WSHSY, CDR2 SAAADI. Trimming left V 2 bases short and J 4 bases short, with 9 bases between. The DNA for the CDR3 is TGCGCCAGCAGTGAGACAAATTCTTACAATGAGCAGTTCTTC. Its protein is CASSETNSYNEQFF.

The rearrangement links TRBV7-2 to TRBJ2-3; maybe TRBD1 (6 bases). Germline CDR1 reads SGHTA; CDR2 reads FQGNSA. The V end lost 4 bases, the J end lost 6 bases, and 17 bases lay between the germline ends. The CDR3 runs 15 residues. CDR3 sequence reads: CASSYATGSSDTQYF. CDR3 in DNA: TGTGCCAGCAGCTATGCGACAGGATCCTCGGATACGCAGTATTTT.

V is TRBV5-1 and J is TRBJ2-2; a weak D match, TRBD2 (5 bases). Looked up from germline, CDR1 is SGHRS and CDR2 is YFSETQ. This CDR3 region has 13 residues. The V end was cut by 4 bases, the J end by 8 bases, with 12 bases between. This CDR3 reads CASSPGPGGELFF. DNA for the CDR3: TGCGCCAGCAGCCCAGGTCCGGGAGGGGAGCTGTTTTTT.

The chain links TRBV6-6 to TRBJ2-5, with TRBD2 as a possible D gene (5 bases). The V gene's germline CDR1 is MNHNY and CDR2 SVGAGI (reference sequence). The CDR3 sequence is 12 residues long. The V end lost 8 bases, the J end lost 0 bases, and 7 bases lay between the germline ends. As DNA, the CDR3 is TGTGCCAGCGCGAGGGACCAAGAGACCCAGTACTTC. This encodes CASARDQETQYF.

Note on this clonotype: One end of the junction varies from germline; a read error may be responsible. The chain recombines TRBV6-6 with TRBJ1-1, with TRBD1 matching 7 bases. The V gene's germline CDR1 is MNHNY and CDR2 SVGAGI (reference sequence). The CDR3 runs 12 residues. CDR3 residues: CAGRGFDTEAFF. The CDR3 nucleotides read TGTGCCGGCAGGGGGTTCGACACTGAAGCTTTCTTT.

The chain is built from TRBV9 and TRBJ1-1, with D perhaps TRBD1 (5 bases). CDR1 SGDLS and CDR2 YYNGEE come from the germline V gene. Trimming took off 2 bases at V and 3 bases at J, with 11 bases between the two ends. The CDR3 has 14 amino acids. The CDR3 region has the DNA TGTGCCAGCAGCGTGGGGGGGACGTACACTGAAGCTTTCTTT. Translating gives CASSVGGTYTEAFF.

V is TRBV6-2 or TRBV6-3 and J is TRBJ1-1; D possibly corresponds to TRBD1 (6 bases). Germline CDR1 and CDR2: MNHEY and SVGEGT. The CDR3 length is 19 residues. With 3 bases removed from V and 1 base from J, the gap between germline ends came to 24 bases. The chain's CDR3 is CASSYSADSPGAANTEAFF. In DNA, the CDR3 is TGTGCCAGCAGTTATAGTGCGGACAGTCCAGGGGCAGCGAACACTGAAGCTTTCTTT.

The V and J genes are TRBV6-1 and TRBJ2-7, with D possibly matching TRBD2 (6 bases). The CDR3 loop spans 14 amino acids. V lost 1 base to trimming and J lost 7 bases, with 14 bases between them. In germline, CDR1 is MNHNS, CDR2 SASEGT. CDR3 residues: CASSEGGGAGEQYF. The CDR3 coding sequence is TGTGCCAGCAGTGAAGGCGGAGGGGCAGGGGAGCAGTACTTC.